This T cell receptor (beta chain) was captured in a study of T cells in localized non-small cell lung cancer. Trimming stripped 0 bases from V and 5 bases from J, with 12 bases between. CDR1 SGHNT and CDR2 YYREEE come from the germline V gene (reference sequence). The CDR3 extends over 16 amino acids. The study's findings and limits: Adjacent uninvolved lung had the highest clonality, suggesting focused antigen responses. An association was observed between higher blood T cell density and longer overall survival. Since sequencing was restricted to only one region of the tumor, intratumor heterogeneity remains a possibility. Paired adjacent lung recovered a median around 60 of the top 100 tumor clones.

Profiling relied on immunoSEQ multiplex PCR, and the TCRdb table lists in-frame clones only, not all of them. The table lists about 79,000 clones, more than 75% of them singletons. Regarding this clone: Its antigen is not known.

This receptor was obtained from a woman aged 35 to 70 with stage I squamous cell lung carcinoma. The sample here was peripheral blood, taken before any cancer treatment. This rearrangement joins TRBV5-4 to TRBJ1-6; D might be TRBD1 (6 bases). Here the CDR3 reads CASSLASGHNNSPLHF. The CDR3 DNA sequence: TGTGCCAGCAGCTTGGCCTCGGGACACAATAATTCACCCCTCCACTTT.